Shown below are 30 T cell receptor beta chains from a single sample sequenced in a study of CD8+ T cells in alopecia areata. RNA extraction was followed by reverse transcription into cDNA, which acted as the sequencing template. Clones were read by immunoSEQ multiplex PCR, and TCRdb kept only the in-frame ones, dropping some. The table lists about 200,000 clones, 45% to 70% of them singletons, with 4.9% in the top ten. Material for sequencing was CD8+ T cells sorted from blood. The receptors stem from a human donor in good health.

The CDR3 loop is CASSSRGNTEAFF. The CDR3 DNA reads as TGTGCCAGCAGCTCGCGGGGGAACACTGAAGCTTTCTTT. The chain carries TRBV7-6 and TRBJ1-1; D not resolved. The CDR3 covers 13 residues. Trimming took 4 bases from V and 1 from J, leaving 7 bases between them. Germline-derived CDR1 and CDR2 are SGHVS and FNYEAQ.

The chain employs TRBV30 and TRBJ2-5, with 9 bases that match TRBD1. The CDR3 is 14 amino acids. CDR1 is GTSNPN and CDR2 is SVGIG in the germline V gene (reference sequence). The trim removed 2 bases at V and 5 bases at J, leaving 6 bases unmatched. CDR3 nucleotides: TGTGCCTGGAGTTCCGGACAGGGGTGGGAGACCCAGTACTTC. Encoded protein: CAWSSGQGWETQYF.

The CDR3 region has the DNA TGCGCCAGCAGCCTACCGGAGGCATACGAGCAGTACTTC. This encodes CASSLPEAYEQYF. The chain has TRBV5-1 and TRBJ2-7, with a weak D call TRBD2 (5 bases). In germline, CDR1 is SGHRS, CDR2 YFSETQ. V was shortened by 4 bases and J by 4 bases, with 12 bases between the two germline ends. This CDR3 has 13 amino acids.

The CDR3 loop is CASSPGTPSTDTQYF. The DNA of the CDR3 is TGTGCCAGCAGCCCGGGGACACCTAGCACAGATACGCAGTATTTT. The chain has TRBV13 and TRBJ2-3; weak D call: TRBD1 (6 bases). Trimming cost V 5 bases and J 0 bases, with 12 bases left between them. The CDR3 loop spans 15 amino acids. The V gene's germline CDR1 is PRHDT and CDR2 FYEKMQ (reference sequence).

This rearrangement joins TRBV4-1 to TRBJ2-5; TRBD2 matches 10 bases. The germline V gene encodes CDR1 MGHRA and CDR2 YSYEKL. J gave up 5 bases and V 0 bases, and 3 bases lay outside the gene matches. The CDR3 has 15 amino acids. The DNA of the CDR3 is TGCGCCAGCAGCCAAGAGACTAGCGGGCAGGAGACCCAGTACTTC. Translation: CASSQETSGQETQYF.

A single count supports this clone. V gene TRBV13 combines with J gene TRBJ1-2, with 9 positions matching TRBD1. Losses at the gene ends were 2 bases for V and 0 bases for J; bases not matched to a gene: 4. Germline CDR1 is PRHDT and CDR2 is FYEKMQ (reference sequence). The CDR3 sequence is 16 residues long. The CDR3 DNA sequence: TGTGCCAGCAGCTTACGGGACAGGGTCCCTAACTATGGCTACACCTTC. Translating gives CASSLRDRVPNYGYTF.

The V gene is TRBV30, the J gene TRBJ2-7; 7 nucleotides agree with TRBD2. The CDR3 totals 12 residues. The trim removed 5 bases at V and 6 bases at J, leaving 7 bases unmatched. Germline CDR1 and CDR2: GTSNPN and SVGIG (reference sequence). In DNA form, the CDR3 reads TGTGCCTGGCAAACCGGGGGGACCGAGCAGTACTTC. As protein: CAWQTGGTEQYF.

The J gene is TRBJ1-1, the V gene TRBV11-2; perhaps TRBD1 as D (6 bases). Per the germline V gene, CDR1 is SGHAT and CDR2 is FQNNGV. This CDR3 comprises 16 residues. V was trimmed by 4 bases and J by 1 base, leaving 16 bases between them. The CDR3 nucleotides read TGTGCCAGCAGCTGGGTATCAGGGGAGGGGAACACTGAAGCTTTCTTT. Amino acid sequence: CASSWVSGEGNTEAFF.

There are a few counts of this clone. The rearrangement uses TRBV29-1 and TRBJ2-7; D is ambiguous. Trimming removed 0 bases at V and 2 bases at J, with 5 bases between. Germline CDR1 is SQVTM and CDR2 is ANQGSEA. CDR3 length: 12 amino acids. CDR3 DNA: TGCAGCGTTGAAGATACCCCCTACGAGCAGTACTTC. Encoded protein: CSVEDTPYEQYF.

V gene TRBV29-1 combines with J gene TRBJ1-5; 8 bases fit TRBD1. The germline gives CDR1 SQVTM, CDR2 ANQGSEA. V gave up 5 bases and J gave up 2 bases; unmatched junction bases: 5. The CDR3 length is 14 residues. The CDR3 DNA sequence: TGCAGCGTTCAGACAGGGGAGGGCAATCAGCCCCAGCATTTT. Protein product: CSVQTGEGNQPQHF.

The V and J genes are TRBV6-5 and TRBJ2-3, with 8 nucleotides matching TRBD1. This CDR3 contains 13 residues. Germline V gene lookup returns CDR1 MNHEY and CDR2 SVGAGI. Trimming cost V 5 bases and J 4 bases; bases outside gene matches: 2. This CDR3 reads CASSQDRADTQYF. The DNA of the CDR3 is TGTGCCAGCAGTCAGGACAGGGCAGATACGCAGTATTTT.

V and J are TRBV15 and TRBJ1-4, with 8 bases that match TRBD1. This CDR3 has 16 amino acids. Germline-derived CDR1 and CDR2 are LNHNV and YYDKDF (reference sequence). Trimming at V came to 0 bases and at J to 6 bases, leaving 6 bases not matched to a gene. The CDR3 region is CATSRDRDRRYEKLFF. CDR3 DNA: TGTGCCACCAGCAGAGATCGGGACAGGAGATATGAAAAACTGTTTTTT.

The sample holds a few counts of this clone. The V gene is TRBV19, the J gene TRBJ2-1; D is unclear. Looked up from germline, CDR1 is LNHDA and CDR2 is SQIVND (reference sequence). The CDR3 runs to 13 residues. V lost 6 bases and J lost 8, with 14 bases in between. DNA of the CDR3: TGTGCCAGTAGCCCTCGAAGGAAGGATGAGCAGTTCTTC. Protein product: CASSPRRKDEQFF.

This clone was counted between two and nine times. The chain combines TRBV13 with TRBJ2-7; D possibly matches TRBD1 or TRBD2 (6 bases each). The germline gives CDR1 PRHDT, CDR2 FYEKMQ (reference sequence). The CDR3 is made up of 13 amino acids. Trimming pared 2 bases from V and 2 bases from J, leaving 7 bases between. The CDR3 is CASSLRGPYEQYF. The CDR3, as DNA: TGTGCCAGCAGCTTACGGGGGCCCTACGAGCAGTACTTC.

The CDR3 bases are TGTGCCAGCAGTTCCGCCTCGACAGGGGGACCCAACTATGGCTACACCTTC. This gives the protein CASSSASTGGPNYGYTF. The chain employs TRBV27 and TRBJ1-2; 9 bases agree with TRBD1. V shed 4 bases and J 2 bases; nucleotides not matched to a gene: 11. Per germline, CDR1 MNHEY and CDR2 SMNVEV (reference sequence). The CDR3 has 17 residues.

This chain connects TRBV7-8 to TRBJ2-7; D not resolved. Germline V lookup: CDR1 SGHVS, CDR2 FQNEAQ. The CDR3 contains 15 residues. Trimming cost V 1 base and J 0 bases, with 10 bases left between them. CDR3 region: CASSLERQGSYEQYF. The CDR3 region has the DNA TGTGCCAGCAGCTTAGAAAGACAAGGCTCCTACGAGCAGTACTTC.

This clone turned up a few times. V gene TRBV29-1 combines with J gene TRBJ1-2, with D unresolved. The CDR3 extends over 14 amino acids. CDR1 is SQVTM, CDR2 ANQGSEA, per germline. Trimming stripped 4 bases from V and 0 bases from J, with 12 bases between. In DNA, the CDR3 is TGCAGCGTTGTGGCGGCTCCCACTAACTATGGCTACACCTTC. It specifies CSVVAAPTNYGYTF.

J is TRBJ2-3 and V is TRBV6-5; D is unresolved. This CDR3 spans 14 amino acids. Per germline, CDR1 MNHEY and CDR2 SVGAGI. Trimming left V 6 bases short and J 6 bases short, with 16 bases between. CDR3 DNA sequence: TGTGCCAGCAGCAGATTCACTACGCGCGATACGCAGTATTTT. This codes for CASSRFTTRDTQYF.

CDR3 region: CAWRDAGELFF. DNA for the CDR3: TGTGCCTGGAGGGATGCCGGGGAGCTGTTTTTT. The chain recombines TRBV30 with TRBJ2-2; D call uncertain. The CDR3 runs 11 residues. V shed 3 bases and J shed 6 bases, with 5 bases lying between them. Looked up from germline, CDR1 is GTSNPN and CDR2 is SVGIG (reference sequence).

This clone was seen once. The CDR3 here is CASGEGVYRETQYF. In nucleotides, the CDR3 is TGTGCCAGCGGGGAAGGGGTGTATCGAGAGACCCAGTACTTC. The rearrangement joins TRBV7-2 to TRBJ2-5; possible D gene TRBD1, 5 bases. The V and J ends lost 8 bases and 4 bases respectively, with 17 bases between them. In germline, CDR1 is SGHTA, CDR2 FQGNSA. CDR3 size: 14 residues.

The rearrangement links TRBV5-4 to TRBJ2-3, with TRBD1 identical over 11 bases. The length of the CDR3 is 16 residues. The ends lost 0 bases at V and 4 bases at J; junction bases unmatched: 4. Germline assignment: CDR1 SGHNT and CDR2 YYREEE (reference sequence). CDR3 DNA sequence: TGTGCCAGCAGCTTGGGGGACAGGGGGATTTCAGATACGCAGTATTTT. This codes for CASSLGDRGISDTQYF.

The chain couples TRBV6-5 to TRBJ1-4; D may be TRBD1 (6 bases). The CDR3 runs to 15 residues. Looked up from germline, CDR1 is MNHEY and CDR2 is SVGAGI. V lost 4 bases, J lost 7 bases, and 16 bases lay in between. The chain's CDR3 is CASSLLGAEVEKLFF. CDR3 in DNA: TGTGCCAGCAGTTTACTGGGGGCGGAGGTTGAAAAACTGTTTTTT.

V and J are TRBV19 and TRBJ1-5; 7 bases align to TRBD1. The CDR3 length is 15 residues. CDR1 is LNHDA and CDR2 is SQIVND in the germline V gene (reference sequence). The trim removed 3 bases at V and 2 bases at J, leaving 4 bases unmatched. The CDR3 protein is CASSIDRVGNQPQHF. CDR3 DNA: TGTGCCAGTAGTATCGACAGGGTTGGCAATCAGCCCCAGCATTTT.

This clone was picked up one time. Here the CDR3 reads CSVESTGASYEQYF. CDR3 sequence (DNA): TGCAGCGTTGAATCTACAGGGGCCTCCTACGAGCAGTACTTC. This chain links TRBV29-1 with TRBJ2-7; 7 bases map to TRBD1. The CDR3 runs 14 residues. The germline gives CDR1 SQVTM, CDR2 ANQGSEA. The J segment lost 0 bases and the V segment lost 2 bases, leaving 4 bases of the junction unmatched.

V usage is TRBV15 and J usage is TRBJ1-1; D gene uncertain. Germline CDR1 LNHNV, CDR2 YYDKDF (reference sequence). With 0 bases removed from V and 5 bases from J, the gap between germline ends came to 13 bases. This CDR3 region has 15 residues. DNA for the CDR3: TGTGCCACCAGCAGAGAGGCGTTCTTGGGGACTGAAGCTTTCTTT. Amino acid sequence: CATSREAFLGTEAFF.

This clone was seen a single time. The CDR3: CASSPGAGTYEQYF. The CDR3 coding sequence is TGCGCCAGCAGCCCTGGGGCCGGAACCTACGAGCAGTACTTC. This chain joins TRBV4-1 and TRBJ2-7; tentative D call: TRBD1 (5 bases). Germline V gives CDR1 MGHRA, CDR2 YSYEKL. Trimming removed 4 bases from V and 2 bases from J, with 12 bases in between. This CDR3 is 14 amino acids long.

DNA of the CDR3: TGTGCCAGCAGTGAATGGGGGGGGGAGACCCAGTACTTC. This gives the protein CASSEWGGETQYF. The chain carries TRBV6-1 and TRBJ2-5; 7 positions agree with TRBD2. Germline trimming cut 2 bases from V and 5 bases from J; bases unmatched to any gene: 2. The V gene's germline CDR1 is MNHNS and CDR2 SASEGT. This CDR3 region has 13 residues.

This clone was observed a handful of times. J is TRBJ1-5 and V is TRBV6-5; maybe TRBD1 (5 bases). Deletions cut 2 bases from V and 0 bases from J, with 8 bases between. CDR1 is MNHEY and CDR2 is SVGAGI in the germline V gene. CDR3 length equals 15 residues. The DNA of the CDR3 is TGTGCCAGCAGTTACGGGAGGGGTAGCAATCAGCCCCAGCATTTT. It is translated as CASSYGRGSNQPQHF.

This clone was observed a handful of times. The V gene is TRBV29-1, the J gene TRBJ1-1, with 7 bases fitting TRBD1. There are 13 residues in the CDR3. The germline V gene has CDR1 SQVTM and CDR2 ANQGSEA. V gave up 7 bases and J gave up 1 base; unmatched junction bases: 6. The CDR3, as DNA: TGCAGCGCTTGGGACAGCCAGAACACTGAAGCTTTCTTT. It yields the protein CSAWDSQNTEAFF. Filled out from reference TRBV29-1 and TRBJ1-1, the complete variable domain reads SAVISQKPSRDICQRGTSLTIQCQVDSQVTMMFWYRQQPGQSLTLIATANQGSEATYESGFVIDKFPISRPNLTFSTLTVSNMSPEDSSIYLCSAWDSQNTEAFFGQGTRLTVV.

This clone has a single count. The CDR3 DNA reads TGTGCCAGCAGTGAAGCGTACAGGTGGGGCACTGAAGCTTTCTTT. This codes for CASSEAYRWGTEAFF. This chain connects TRBV6-1 to TRBJ1-1; perhaps TRBD1 as D (5 bases). V was trimmed by 0 bases and J by 4 bases, leaving 12 bases between them. The germline V gene encodes CDR1 MNHNS and CDR2 SASEGT. The CDR3 loop spans 15 amino acids.